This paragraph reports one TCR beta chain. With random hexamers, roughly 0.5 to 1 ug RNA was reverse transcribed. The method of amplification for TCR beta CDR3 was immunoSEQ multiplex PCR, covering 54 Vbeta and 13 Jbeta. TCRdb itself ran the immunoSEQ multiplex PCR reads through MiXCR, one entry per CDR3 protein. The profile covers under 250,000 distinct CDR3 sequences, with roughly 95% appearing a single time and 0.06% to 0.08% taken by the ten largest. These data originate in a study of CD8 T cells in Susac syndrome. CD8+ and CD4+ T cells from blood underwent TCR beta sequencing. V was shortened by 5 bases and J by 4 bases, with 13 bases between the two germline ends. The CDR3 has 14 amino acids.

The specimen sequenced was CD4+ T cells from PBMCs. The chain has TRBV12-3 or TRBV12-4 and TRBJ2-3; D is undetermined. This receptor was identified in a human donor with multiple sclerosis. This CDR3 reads CASSTLVRADTQYF. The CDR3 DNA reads TGTGCCAGCAGTACTCTAGTCCGGGCAGATACGCAGTATTTT.